This T cell receptor beta chain was sequenced for a study of control samples from healthy donors and cancer patients. Using immunoSEQ multiplex PCR, the repertoire was profiled, and TCRdb retains in-frame clones only, with some absent. The sample lists some 130,000 clones, roughly 92% occurring once. V dropped 5 bases and J dropped 3 bases, with 13 bases sitting between them. The germline V gene has CDR1 KGHDR and CDR2 SFDVKD. This CDR3 region has 15 residues. The chain uses TRBV24-1 and TRBJ1-3; D call uncertain. The specimen was blood. The receptor's source is a man aged 25 to 40 in good health. As DNA, the CDR3 is TGTGCCACCAGTGGCGGGGTCTCGCATGGAAACACCATATATTTT. Its translation is CATSGGVSHGNTIYF.